The 4 T cell receptor beta chains below were found in one sample sequenced in a study of cytomegalovirus exposure and HLA in healthy donors. The PCR used 60 Vbeta and 13 Jbeta primers. The protocol was immunoSEQ multiplex PCR, while the TCRdb copy is restricted to in-frame clones and leaves out a portion. The sample contains hundreds of thousands of clones, nearly 80% of which appear only once. Sequencing was performed on PBMCs. The receptors derive from a man between 18 and 35 years old in good health and CMV-seronegative.

The chain carries TRBV6-1 and TRBJ2-5; D not certain. The CDR3 runs to 12 residues. V was trimmed by 4 bases and J by 3 bases, leaving 6 bases between them. Germline CDR1 is MNHNS and CDR2 is SASEGT. The CDR3 is CASSAVEETQYF. The DNA for the CDR3 is TGTGCCAGCAGTGCGGTGGAAGAGACCCAGTACTTC.

The chain couples TRBV9 to TRBJ2-3; D is undetermined. V dropped 4 bases and J dropped 1 base, with 7 bases sitting between them. Germline lookup yields CDR1 SGDLS and CDR2 YYNGEE. The CDR3 extends over 13 amino acids. The CDR3 protein is CASSPRGTDTQYF. CDR3 nucleotides: TGTGCCAGCAGCCCCCGGGGCACAGATACGCAGTATTTT.

This clone turned up a few times. V is TRBV18 and J is TRBJ2-4, with D maybe TRBD2 (5 bases). The CDR3 has 14 amino acids. The V and J ends lost 8 bases and 3 bases respectively, with 14 bases between them. The germline gives CDR1 KGHSH, CDR2 LQKENI. In DNA form, the CDR3 reads TGTGCCAGCCTAGCCTCGAGTCTCAAAAACATTCAGTACTTC. Translation gives CASLASSLKNIQYF.

The rearrangement joins TRBV19 to TRBJ2-1, with D perhaps matching TRBD1 (5 bases). This CDR3 is built from 12 residues. Germline-derived CDR1 and CDR2 are LNHDA and SQIVND (reference sequence). The ends were cut back, 6 bases at V and 8 bases at J, with 11 bases in the middle. Here the CDR3 reads CASRQGFDEQFF. CDR3 bases: TGTGCCAGTAGGCAGGGTTTTGATGAGCAGTTCTTC.